Following are 9 T cell receptor beta chains from one sample sequenced in a study of metastatic and nonmetastatic thyroid tumors. TCRdb called clones again from the PCR reads with MiXCR. The profile covers 20,000 or so clones, with about 11% appearing a single time and around 7.3% taken by the ten largest. All patients were treatment-naive before thyroid surgery. Sequencing was done on a sample of blood. The receptor source for this set is a female donor with papillary thyroid cancer or a benign thyroid nodule (not recorded which). Some clones in this sample may be carry-over from other donors' samples.

This clone was picked up many times. CDR3 protein: CASTPPGSSEQFF. CDR3 sequence (DNA): TGTGCCAGCACTCCCCCTGGTTCCAGTGAGCAGTTCTTC. This chain joins TRBV27 and TRBJ2-1; D is uncertain. Germline V gene lookup returns CDR1 MNHEY and CDR2 SMNVEV (reference sequence). V lost 7 bases and J 9 bases, leaving 16 bases between the germline ends. The CDR3 totals 13 residues.

This clone has at least ten counts. V usage is TRBV29-1 and J usage is TRBJ2-1, with D perhaps TRBD1 or TRBD2 (5 bases each). The CDR3 sequence is 13 residues long. The V end was cut by 8 bases, the J end by 0 bases, with 11 bases between. Germline V gene sequence: CDR1 SQVTM, CDR2 ANQGSEA. CDR3 nucleotides: TGCAGCACTGGGACCGGCTCCTACAATGAGCAGTTCTTC. This sequence encodes CSTGTGSYNEQFF.

This clone appeared a few times. The chain has TRBV15 and TRBJ1-5, with 7 bases lining up with TRBD1. Germline lookup yields CDR1 LNHNV and CDR2 YYDKDF (reference sequence). CDR3 length equals 15 residues. J was trimmed by 2 bases and V by 3 bases; bases with no gene match: 4. The chain's CDR3 is CATSSEGGGNQPQHF. DNA for the CDR3: TGTGCCACCAGCAGTGAAGGGGGCGGCAATCAGCCCCAGCATTTT.

This clone was recorded many times. The rearrangement joins TRBV2 to TRBJ2-5; D remains unclear. V was pared by 6 bases and J by 5 bases, with 7 bases between. The CDR3 spans 11 residues. Germline V CDR1 and CDR2: SNHLY, FYNNEI. Here the CDR3 DNA reads TGTGCCAGCAGGATCGTGGAGACCCAGTACTTC. Translation: CASRIVETQYF.

This clone qualifies as medium-sized. The rearrangement uses TRBV6-1 and TRBJ1-2; 8 bases fit TRBD1. Germline V CDR1 and CDR2: MNHNS, SASEGT. With 2 bases clipped from V and 8 bases from J, the junction kept 13 bases outside the gene matches. CDR3 length: 16 residues. The DNA for the CDR3 is TGTGCCAGCAGTGAACCCGACAGGGGCTCGCTGCTCGGCTACACCTTC. Translation: CASSEPDRGSLLGYTF.

This clone was counted at least ten times. The chain couples TRBV5-5 to TRBJ2-1; 14 positions agree with TRBD2. Germline V lookup: CDR1 SGHKS, CDR2 YYEKEE (reference sequence). There are 16 residues in the CDR3. Trimming at V came to 4 bases and at J to 5 bases, leaving 5 bases not matched to a gene. CDR3: CASSTGLAGVNNEQFF. CDR3 in DNA: TGTGCCAGCAGCACGGGACTAGCGGGAGTTAACAATGAGCAGTTCTTC.

Many counts were recorded for this clone. The rearrangement uses TRBV20-1 and TRBJ2-7, with D possibly matching TRBD1 (6 bases). Germline CDR1 is DFQATT and CDR2 is SNEGSKA (reference sequence). Trimming pared 2 bases from V and 9 bases from J, leaving 14 bases between. The CDR3 is made up of 12 amino acids. As DNA, the CDR3 is TGCAGTGCTAGAAAGGGCCCAGGGGCGCAGTACTTC. Translated: CSARKGPGAQYF.

This clone has only one observation. This chain uses TRBV18 with TRBJ2-7; 9 nucleotides align to TRBD1. CDR1 KGHSH and CDR2 LQKENI come from the germline V gene. The CDR3 is made up of 13 amino acids. J lost 12 bases, V lost 2 bases, and 8 bases had no gene match. CDR3 residues: CASSPRTGQGTYF. As DNA, the CDR3 is TGTGCCAGCTCACCAAGAACTGGACAGGGGACGTACTTC.

This clone came up many times. The chain employs TRBV20-1 and TRBJ2-3; TRBD2 aligns across 10 bases. The germline V gene has CDR1 DFQATT and CDR2 SNEGSKA (reference sequence). V dropped 8 bases and J dropped 2; count of bases not matched to a gene: 16. The CDR3 totals 17 residues. As DNA, the CDR3 is TGCAGTCCGCTACGGCCTAGCGGGAGTTGGGACACAGATACGCAGTATTTT. It is translated as CSPLRPSGSWDTDTQYF.